Sequencing of this TCR beta chain was carried out in a study of cytomegalovirus exposure and HLA in healthy donors. The study, taken as a whole, reports: In a later analysis, TCR beta V- and J-gene trimming showed a link to a missense DCLRE1C variant.

Details on this clone: The target antigen is unknown.

Germline assignment: CDR1 SQVTM and CDR2 ANQGSEA. This CDR3 has 14 amino acids. Trimming left V 6 bases short and J 0 bases short, with 11 bases between. PCR employed 60 Vbeta and 13 Jbeta primers. Sequencing was performed with immunoSEQ multiplex PCR; in TCRdb, only in-frame clones are kept and a portion is missing. The sample has some 170,000 clones, about four fifths seen once. The material sequenced was PBMCs. The genes are TRBV29-1 and TRBJ2-2; D is unresolved. The clonotype was recovered from a woman younger than 30 in good health and CMV-seropositive. The CDR3 nucleotides read TGCAGCGTGGTGGGCGCGTCGAACACCGGGGAGCTGTTTTTT. It specifies CSVVGASNTGELFF.